The 5 T cell receptor beta chains below come from one sample, sequenced in a study of blood T cell repertoires in COVID-19. Profiled with immunoSEQ multiplex PCR; TCRdb holds only in-frame clones, not every one. The sample comprises hundreds of thousands of clones, approximately 90% of which are singletons, and around 0.8% rests with the top ten. Sequenced sample: PBMCs or T cells enriched from blood (not recorded which). These TCRs come from a man in his fifties who had been exposed to COVID-19.

The chain recombines TRBV28 with TRBJ1-1, with D possibly TRBD1 on 5 matching bases. This CDR3 spans 14 amino acids. Trimming stripped 5 bases from V and 10 bases from J, with 20 bases between. From germline, CDR1 is MDHEN and CDR2 SYDVKM. This CDR3 is CASSIWGSAVRAFF. CDR3 bases: TGTGCCAGCAGTATTTGGGGCTCAGCTGTGCGAGCTTTCTTT.

This rearrangement joins TRBV6-5 to TRBJ1-5; no clear D gene. The ends were cut back, 6 bases at V and 2 bases at J, with 11 bases in the middle. Germline values: CDR1 MNHEY, CDR2 SVGAGI. The CDR3 length is 14 residues. The CDR3 protein is CASSPGSRNQPQHF. CDR3 in DNA: TGTGCCAGCAGCCCCGGGTCCCGCAATCAGCCCCAGCATTTT.

The J gene is TRBJ2-3, the V gene TRBV9; 7 bases fit TRBD2. The CDR3 is 17 residues long. V shed 4 bases and J 1 base; nucleotides not matched to a gene: 12. The germline gives CDR1 SGDLS, CDR2 YYNGEE. The CDR3, as DNA: TGTGCCAGCAGCCTCCCGGGGGGAGTTGGGGGCACAGATACGCAGTATTTT. It encodes CASSLPGGVGGTDTQYF.

This sequence joins TRBV9 and TRBJ1-1; 8 positions match TRBD1. This CDR3 is built from 13 residues. Germline trimming cut 4 bases from V and 9 bases from J; bases unmatched to any gene: 8. The germline V gene encodes CDR1 SGDLS and CDR2 YYNGEE. The CDR3 loop is CASSREQGEKAFF. CDR3 in DNA: TGTGCCAGCAGCCGAGAACAGGGGGAAAAAGCTTTCTTT.

This clone was counted a single time. CDR3 sequence: CASSLGSSGANVLTF. The CDR3, as DNA: TGTGCCAGCAGCTTAGGGAGCTCTGGGGCCAACGTCCTGACTTTC. The chain carries TRBV11-3 and TRBJ2-6, with unresolved D. The V and J ends lost 1 base and 0 bases respectively, with 4 bases between them. CDR1 is SGHNT, CDR2 YENEEA, per germline. This CDR3 contains 15 residues.